The clone carrying this T cell receptor beta chain occurred a few times. Its specificity is unknown. Molecular barcoding with unique molecular identifiers was used for the TCRbeta library. Using its own MiXCR run on the PCR reads, TCRdb lists one record per CDR3 protein. The sample includes hundreds of thousands of distinct CDR3 sequences, around 12% of them seen just once. The data stem from a study of T-cell reconstitution after alpha-beta-depleted transplantation in children. In germline, CDR1 is SEHNR, CDR2 FQNEAQ (reference sequence). After removal of 5 bases from V and 6 bases from J, the junction contained 13 bases not matched to a gene. This CDR3 region has 16 residues. Study results and caveats: By one year post-transplant, T-cell counts and diversity largely arose from T cells that were newly produced. Two months or so post-transplant, alpha-beta T cells reportedly derived from several hundred expanded graft clones.

The TCR comes from a girl aged 2-15 years with congenital amegakaryocytic thrombocytopenia, due to receive a stem cell transplant. Source: PBMCs, taken before TCRalphabeta/CD19-depleted stem cell transplant. This chain connects TRBV7-9 to TRBJ2-1, with 7 bases lining up with TRBD1. CDR3 sequence reads: CASSPRQGSFFNEQFF. The CDR3 bases are TGTGCCAGCAGCCCGCGACAGGGTTCTTTTTTCAATGAGCAGTTCTTC.